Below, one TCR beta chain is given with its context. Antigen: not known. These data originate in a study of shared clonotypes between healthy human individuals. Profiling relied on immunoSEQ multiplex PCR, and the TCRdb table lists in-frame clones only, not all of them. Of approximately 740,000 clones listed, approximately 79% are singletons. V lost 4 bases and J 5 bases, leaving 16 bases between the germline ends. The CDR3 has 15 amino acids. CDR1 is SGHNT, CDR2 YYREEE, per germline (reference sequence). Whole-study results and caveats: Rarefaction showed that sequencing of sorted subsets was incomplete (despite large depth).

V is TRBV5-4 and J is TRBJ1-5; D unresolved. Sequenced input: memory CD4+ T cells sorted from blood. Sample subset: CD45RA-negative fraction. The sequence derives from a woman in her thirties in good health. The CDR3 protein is CASSHADGIDQPQHF. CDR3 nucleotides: TGTGCCAGCAGCCACGCGGACGGGATTGATCAGCCCCAGCATTTT.